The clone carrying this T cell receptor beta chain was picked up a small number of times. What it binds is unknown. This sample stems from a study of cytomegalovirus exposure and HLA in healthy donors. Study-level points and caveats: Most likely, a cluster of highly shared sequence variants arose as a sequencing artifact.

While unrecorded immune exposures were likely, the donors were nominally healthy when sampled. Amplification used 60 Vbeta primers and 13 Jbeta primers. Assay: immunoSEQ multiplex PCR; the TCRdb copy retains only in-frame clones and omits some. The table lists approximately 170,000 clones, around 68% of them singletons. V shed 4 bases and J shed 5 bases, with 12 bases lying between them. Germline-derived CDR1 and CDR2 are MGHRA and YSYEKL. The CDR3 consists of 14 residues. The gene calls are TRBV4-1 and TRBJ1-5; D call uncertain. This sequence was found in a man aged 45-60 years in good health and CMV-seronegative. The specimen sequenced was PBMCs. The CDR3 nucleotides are TGCGCCAGCAGCCTACATATACGGGATCAGCCCCAGCATTTT. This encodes CASSLHIRDQPQHF.